This T cell receptor (beta chain) was identified in a study of blood T cell repertoires in COVID-19. Study as a whole: Sample material is recorded as cDNA or gDNA derived from T cells, B-cell-depleted T cells, or PBMCs.

Only in-frame clones appear in the TCRdb table, and some are missing; sequencing was by immunoSEQ multiplex PCR. The data show 180,000 or so clones, with approximately 86% seen just once and about 1.6% held by the top ten. The source material was peripheral blood. This sequence originates from a woman between 45 and 65 years old with acute or convalescent COVID-19.

Here the CDR3 reads CASSLNYLHEQYF. The CDR3, as DNA: TGTGCCAGCAGTTTAAACTACCTTCACGAGCAGTACTTC. The chain carries TRBV12-3 or TRBV12-4 and TRBJ2-7; D ambiguous. V was clipped by 2 bases and J by 5 bases, with 10 bases between them. The CDR3 sequence is 13 residues long.